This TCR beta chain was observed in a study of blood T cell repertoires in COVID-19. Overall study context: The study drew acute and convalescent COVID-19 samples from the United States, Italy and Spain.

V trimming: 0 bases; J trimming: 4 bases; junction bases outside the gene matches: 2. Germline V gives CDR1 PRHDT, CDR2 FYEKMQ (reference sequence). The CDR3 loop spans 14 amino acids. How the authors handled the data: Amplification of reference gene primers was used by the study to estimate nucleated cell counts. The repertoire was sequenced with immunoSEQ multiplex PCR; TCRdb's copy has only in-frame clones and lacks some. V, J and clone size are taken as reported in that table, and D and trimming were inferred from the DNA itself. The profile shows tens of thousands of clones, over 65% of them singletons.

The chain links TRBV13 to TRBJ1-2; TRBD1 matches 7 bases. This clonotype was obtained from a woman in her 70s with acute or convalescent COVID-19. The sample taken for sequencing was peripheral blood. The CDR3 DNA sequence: TGTGCCAGCAGCTTAGGCCCAGGGGGCTATGGCTACACCTTC. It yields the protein CASSLGPGGYGYTF.